A selection of T cell receptor beta chains follows, all from one sample in a study of post-analysis software for immune sequencing data. A single record per CDR3 protein comes from TCRdb applying MiXCR to the PCR reads. The sample yields 800,000 to 950,000 distinct CDR3 sequences, approximately 53% seen once. The sample comprised blood. Receptor source: a girl aged 5-17 years with multiple sclerosis. Both conserved end residues are part of each CDR3. A D gene is named only where the DNA matches it firmly. Clone size is not always given. Where it is, it says once, few, many or a class for expanded clones.

TRBJ2-7	TRBD2	TRBV6-1	.	TGTGCCAGCAGTGGTTATAGCGGGGGGGCCTACGAGCAGTACTTC	CASSGYSGGAYEQYF
TRBJ1-5	.	TRBV12-3/TRBV12-4	.	TGTGCCAGCAGTTTCGCGGGTTATAGCAATCAGCCCCAGCATTTT	CASSFAGYSNQPQHF
TRBJ2-3	TRBD2	TRBV7-9	.	TGTGCCAGCAGCAAGAACAGCGGGGGAGGCACAGATACGCAGTATTTT	CASSKNSGGGTDTQYF
TRBJ1-5	TRBD1	TRBV5-1	few	TGCGCCAGCAGCCTTGGGACAGGGACCAGCAATCAGCCCCAGCATTTT	CASSLGTGTSNQPQHF
TRBJ2-3	.	TRBV5-1	.	TGCGCCAGCAGCTTCACACGGACAGACACAGATACGCAGTATTTT	CASSFTRTDTDTQYF
TRBJ1-5	.	TRBV20-1	few	TGCAGTGCTAGCGACCTCCTAAGTCAGCCCCAGCATTTT	CSASDLLSQPQHF
TRBJ1-2	TRBD1	TRBV12-3/TRBV12-4	.	TGTGCCAGCAGAAGGACAGGGCGGGAGGCTGGCTACACCTTC	CASRRTGREAGYTF
TRBJ2-7	.	TRBV4-2	.	TGTGCCAGCAGCCCGCGACTTAGTTACTACGAGCAGTACTTC	CASSPRLSYYEQYF
TRBJ2-7	TRBD1	TRBV14	.	TGTGCCAGCAGCCAAGAAGGAGTAAGGGACAGGCACTCCTACGAGCAGTACTTC	CASSQEGVRDRHSYEQYF
TRBJ2-7	.	TRBV3-1	.	TGTGCCAGCAGCCAAGAGGAGTCCTACGAGCAGTACTTC	CASSQEESYEQYF
TRBJ2-7	.	TRBV5-1	.	TGCGCCAGCAGCTTGGGGGACGGAAAGCCCTACGAGCAGTACTTC	CASSLGDGKPYEQYF
TRBJ1-2	TRBD1	TRBV5-1	.	TGCGCCAGCAGCTTGGACAGGGGGGAGGATGGCTACACCTTC	CASSLDRGEDGYTF
TRBJ2-2	.	TRBV29-1	.	TGCAGCGGTCTCCTCGACACCGGGGAGCTGTTTTTT	CSGLLDTGELFF
TRBJ2-1	.	TRBV2	.	TGTGCCAGCAGCAGAGAAGAATTTGGGCAGTTCTTC	CASSREEFGQFF
TRBJ1-1	.	TRBV11-1	few	TGTGCCAGCAGCACACACCGGAACACTGAAGCTTTCTTT	CASSTHRNTEAFF
TRBJ2-7	TRBD1	TRBV14	.	TGTGCCAGCAGCCAAGATTTCCCCAGGGGGCCTTCTCACTACGAGCAGTACTTC	CASSQDFPRGPSHYEQYF
TRBJ1-2	.	TRBV20-1	.	TGCAGTGCTAGTCACGGAAACTATGGCTACACCTTC	CSASHGNYGYTF
TRBJ2-7	TRBD2	TRBV5-1	.	TGCGCCAGCAGCGTTAGCGGGGGGGCCCTCTACGAGCAGTACTTC	CASSVSGGALYEQYF
TRBJ2-1	.	TRBV7-9	few	TGTGCCAGCAGCTCGGGCCGGACCCCCTACAATGAGCAGTTCTTC	CASSSGRTPYNEQFF
TRBJ2-7	TRBD2	TRBV24-1	.	TGTGCCACCAGTGATACGCGACTAGCGCGTAACTCCTACAATGAGCAGTACTTC	CATSDTRLARNSYNEQYF
TRBJ2-1	TRBD2	TRBV18	.	TGTGCCAGCTCACCCTGGACTAGCGGGAGCGGAGATGAGCAGTTCTTC	CASSPWTSGSGDEQFF
TRBJ2-1	TRBD2	TRBV20-1	few	TGCAGCTGCCCCGACAGCGGGGGAACATACAATGAGCAGTTCTTC	CSCPDSGGTYNEQFF
TRBJ1-2	.	TRBV7-3	.	TGTGCCAGCAGCTCCCCCGGACATTATGGCTACACCTTC	CASSSPGHYGYTF
TRBJ2-5	TRBD2	TRBV7-7	few	TGTGCTAGCAGCTTAGGTGGTAGCGGGATGGAGACCCAGTACTTC	CASSLGGSGMETQYF
TRBJ2-7	.	TRBV7-6	few	TGTGCCAGCAGCCCTGGGGTAGCGGCCAGCTACGAGCAGTACTTC	CASSPGVAASYEQYF
TRBJ2-4	TRBD2	TRBV2	.	TGTGCCAGCAGTCAAACTAGCGGGAGGACGCTAGCCAAAAACATTCAGTACTTC	CASSQTSGRTLAKNIQYF
TRBJ2-3	.	TRBV27	.	TGTGCCAGCTCGACCTCCCTTGGGCATAACTGGGATACGCAGTATTTT	CASSTSLGHNWDTQYF
TRBJ2-1	.	TRBV3-1	.	TGTGCCAGCAGCCAAGTATCTCGAGCGGGCCAGTTCTTC	CASSQVSRAGQFF
TRBJ1-1	.	TRBV5-1	few	TGCGCCAGCAGCTTGGGACGAACAGGGATGAACACTGAAGCTTTCTTT	CASSLGRTGMNTEAFF
TRBJ2-7	TRBD1	TRBV12-3/TRBV12-4	.	TGTGCCAGCAGTTGGGACAGGTCCGGCGAGCAGTACTTC	CASSWDRSGEQYF
TRBJ1-2	TRBD1	TRBV12-5	.	TGTGCTAGTGGCCTCCGTCTAACAGGGGGCTATGGCTACACCTTC	CASGLRLTGGYGYTF
TRBJ2-1	TRBD2	TRBV20-1	few	TGCAGTGCTACCACGACTAGCGGGGGCTACAATGAGCAGTTCTTC	CSATTTSGGYNEQFF
TRBJ2-7	TRBD2	TRBV20-1	.	TGCAGTGCTAGAGATCCGTGGGCTAGCGGGGGCTACGAGCAGTACTTC	CSARDPWASGGYEQYF
TRBJ2-3	.	TRBV6-1	.	TGTGCCAGCACGAGGGTTACAGATACGCAGTATTTT	CASTRVTDTQYF
TRBJ2-7	.	TRBV29-1	few	TGCAGCGTTGGAGTAAGGGGGTCAACCTACGAGCAGTACTTC	CSVGVRGSTYEQYF
TRBJ2-5	.	TRBV5-1	.	TGCGCCAGCAGCTTGGGTCAAAACGAGTTGGAGCAGTACTTC	CASSLGQNELEQYF
TRBJ1-1	.	TRBV29-1	.	TGCAGCGTGCTTCCGGGGAGACAGTCGAACACTGAAGCTTTCTTT	CSVLPGRQSNTEAFF
TRBJ2-5	.	TRBV20-1	.	TGCAGTGCTAGCCGGGACTCCTACAATGAGCAGTACTTC	CSASRDSYNEQYF
TRBJ2-7	.	TRBV15	many	TGTGCCACCAGCAGAGGCGGCGAGCAGTACTTC	CATSRGGEQYF
TRBJ2-4	.	TRBV6-1	.	TGTGCCGCCTGGTCGCGGGAGCAGGGGGAGCAGTACTTC	CAAWSREQGEQYF
TRBJ2-3	TRBD2	TRBV18	few	TGTGCCAGCTCACCAAGGACTAGCTTACTTTACACAGATACGCAGTATTTT	CASSPRTSLLYTDTQYF
TRBJ1-4	.	TRBV12-3/TRBV12-4	.	TGTGCCAGCAGTTACTCAACCGCGGCAGGTCTTTATGAAAAACTGTTTTTT	CASSYSTAAGLYEKLFF
TRBJ1-1	.	TRBV5-1	once	TGCGCCAGCAGCTTGAACGGGCCAGACAACACTGAAGCTTTCTTT	CASSLNGPDNTEAFF
TRBJ2-7	TRBD1	TRBV5-6	.	TGTGCCAGCAGCTGGCCGAAAGGACAGGGAGGCTACAATGAGCAGTACTTC	CASSWPKGQGGYNEQYF
TRBJ2-5	TRBD2	TRBV7-8	.	TGTGCCAGCAGCTTAGGAGGACTAGCGGAAGTCCAAGAGACCCAGTACTTC	CASSLGGLAEVQETQYF
TRBJ2-1	TRBD2	TRBV7-3	few	TGTGCCAGCAGCCAGGGGACTAGCGGGATTAATGAGCAGTTCTTC	CASSQGTSGINEQFF